The sequence of this TCR beta chain was determined in a study of shared clonotypes between healthy human individuals. About the research overall: Three plates were used per donor for CD4 naive, three for CD4 memory, two for CD8 naive and one for CD8 memory. General observations from the study: Relative to clonotypes present in all four donors, those not shared had lower generation probabilities. Richness estimates generally favored naive over memory subsets.

The healthy adult donors were HIV-negative and reported no recent acute infections or vaccinations. Sequenced by immunoSEQ multiplex PCR; TCRdb stores in-frame clones only, minus some. The sample holds 2 million to 3 million clones; roughly 93% are singletons and the top ten take 0.36%. As concerns this clone: Its target is not known.

V was trimmed by 5 bases and J by 0 bases, leaving 15 bases between them. Per germline, CDR1 MNHEY and CDR2 SMNVEV (reference sequence). This CDR3 spans 16 amino acids. The chain has TRBV27 and TRBJ2-3, with D perhaps matching TRBD1 (6 bases). The sample consisted of naive CD4+ T cells from PBMCs. Subset given: CD45RA+ positively selected. The receptor was derived from a man younger than 30 in good health. Some clones in this sample may be carry-over from other donors' samples. CDR3 region: CASSARQVPSTDTQYF. The CDR3 bases are TGTGCCAGCAGTGCCAGACAGGTCCCTAGCACAGATACGCAGTATTTT.